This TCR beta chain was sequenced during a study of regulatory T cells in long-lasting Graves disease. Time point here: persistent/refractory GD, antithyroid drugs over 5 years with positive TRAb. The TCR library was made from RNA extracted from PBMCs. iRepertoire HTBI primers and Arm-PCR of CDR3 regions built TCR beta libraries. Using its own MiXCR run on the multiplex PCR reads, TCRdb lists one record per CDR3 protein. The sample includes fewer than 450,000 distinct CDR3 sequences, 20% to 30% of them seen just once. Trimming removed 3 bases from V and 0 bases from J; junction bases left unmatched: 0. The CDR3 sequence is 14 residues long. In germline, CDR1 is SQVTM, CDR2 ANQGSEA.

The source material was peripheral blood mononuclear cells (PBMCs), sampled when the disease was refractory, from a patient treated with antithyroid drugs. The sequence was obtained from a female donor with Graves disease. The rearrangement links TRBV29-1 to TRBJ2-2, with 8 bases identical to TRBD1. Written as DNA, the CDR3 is TGCAGCGTTGAGGACAGGGCGAACACCGGGGAGCTGTTTTTT. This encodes CSVEDRANTGELFF.